Below are 22 T cell receptor beta chains sequenced from a single sample in a study of brain T cells in children with intractable seizures. Profiled with immunoSEQ multiplex PCR; TCRdb holds only in-frame clones, not every one. The sample yields about 22,000 clones, 85% to 95% seen once. The sample consisted of peripheral blood, taken at surgery. Receptor source: a boy aged 10-17 years with focal cortical dysplasia and intractable seizures.

V and J are TRBV30 and TRBJ1-1, with TRBD1 as a possible D gene (5 bases). Germline CDR1 GTSNPN, CDR2 SVGIG (reference sequence). This CDR3 is 14 amino acids long. V was trimmed by 0 bases and J by 1 base, leaving 9 bases between them. The CDR3 reads CAWSVGASNTEAFF. As DNA, the CDR3 is TGTGCCTGGAGTGTAGGGGCTTCGAACACTGAAGCTTTCTTT. Full variable domain (remainder filled in from reference TRBV30 and TRBJ1-1): SQTIHQWPATLVQPVGSPLSLECTVEGTSNPNLYWYRQAAGRGLQLLFYSVGIGQISSEVPQNLSASRPQDRQFILSSKKLLLSDSGFYLCAWSVGASNTEAFFGQGTRLTVV.

V and J are TRBV10-1 and TRBJ2-3, with TRBD2 matching 9 bases. The CDR3 has 16 amino acids. Germline CDR1 is WNHNN and CDR2 is SYGVQD (reference sequence). J lost 1 base, V lost 4 bases, and 6 bases had no gene match. The CDR3 reads CASSAISGSRTDTQYF. The CDR3 coding sequence is TGCGCCAGCAGTGCTATTAGCGGGAGCCGCACAGATACGCAGTATTTT.

The chain joins TRBV28 to TRBJ2-5; TRBD2 aligns across 12 bases. The J segment lost 5 bases and the V segment lost 6 bases, leaving 7 bases of the junction unmatched. Germline loops: CDR1 MDHEN, CDR2 SYDVKM. The CDR3 contains 15 residues. CDR3 amino acids: CASSRLAGVRETQYF. The CDR3 DNA reads as TGTGCCAGCAGCCGACTAGCGGGGGTCCGGGAGACCCAGTACTTC.

This chain links TRBV25-1 with TRBJ2-3, with D unclear. Germline CDR1 is MGHDK and CDR2 is SYGVNS. The V end lost 1 base, the J end lost 4 bases, and 9 bases lay between the germline ends. The CDR3 has 14 residues. This CDR3 reads CASSEFVGPDTQYF. The DNA for the CDR3 is TGTGCCAGCAGTGAATTCGTTGGACCAGATACGCAGTATTTT. The variable domain in full, with the rest retrieved from reference TRBV25-1 and TRBJ2-3, is EADIYQTPRYLVIGTGKKITLECSQTMGHDKMYWYQQDPGMELHLIHYSYGVNSTEKGDLSSESTVSRIRTEHFPLTLESARPSHTSQYLCASSEFVGPDTQYFGPGTRLTVL.

V gene TRBV6-1 combines with J gene TRBJ1-4; D gene uncertain. CDR1 is MNHNS, CDR2 SASEGT, per germline. V dropped 3 bases and J dropped 1 base, with 9 bases sitting between them. This CDR3 region has 15 residues. CDR3 residues: CASSDEVGTNEKLFF. The CDR3 DNA is TGTGCCAGCAGTGACGAAGTGGGAACTAATGAAAAACTGTTTTTT.

The V gene is TRBV10-2, the J gene TRBJ2-5; TRBD2 aligns across 11 bases. Germline loops: CDR1 WSHSY, CDR2 SAAADI. V was pared by 3 bases and J by 4 bases, with 7 bases of the junction left unmatched. This CDR3 comprises 16 residues. CDR3 amino acids: CASSDPVTSGVETQYF. In DNA form, the CDR3 reads TGCGCCAGCAGTGATCCCGTGACTAGCGGGGTAGAGACCCAGTACTTC.

The rearrangement links TRBV7-2 to TRBJ2-1; TRBD1 might be the D (5 bases). Germline V gene sequence: CDR1 SGHTA, CDR2 FQGNSA. Trimming took 4 bases from V and 2 from J, leaving 6 bases between them. There are 13 residues in the CDR3. The CDR3 DNA reads TGTGCCAGCAGCTCGACAGCCTACAATGAGCAGTTCTTC. Its translation: CASSSTAYNEQFF.

The J gene is TRBJ2-7, the V gene TRBV12-3 or TRBV12-4; D not certain. This CDR3 region has 11 residues. V lost 3 bases to trimming and J lost 4 bases, with 4 bases between them. The CDR3 DNA reads as TGTGCCAGCAGTTTGGGATACGAGCAGTACTTC. Its protein product is CASSLGYEQYF.

The gene calls are TRBV21-1 and TRBJ1-6. TRBV21-1 is assigned pseudogene status. The CDR3 covers 15 residues. The CDR3, as DNA: TGTGCCAGCAGCAAAGGAAAGGGTGCGGATTCACCCCTCCACTTT. This translates into CASSKGKGADSPLHF.

The chain combines TRBV21-1 with TRBJ2-7; TRBD2, the table's D call, lacks a check against the DNA. TRBV21-1 is deemed a pseudogene. The CDR3 is 12 residues long. CDR3 loop: CASSKLSRLAEV. CDR3 coding DNA: TGTGCCAGCAGCAAATTATCCCGACTAGCGGAGGTC.

The chain couples TRBV6-5 to TRBJ2-7, with D maybe TRBD2 (7 bases). CDR1 is MNHEY and CDR2 is SVGAGI in the germline V gene. The CDR3 covers 15 residues. The germline V and J ends were trimmed by 8 bases and 1 base, with 18 bases remaining between them. The CDR3 spells CASQNRASGSYEQYV. The CDR3 coding sequence is TGTGCCAGCCAGAACAGGGCTAGCGGATCCTACGAGCAGTACGTC.

The chain joins TRBV29-1 to TRBJ1-2; D is uncertain. Germline-derived CDR1 and CDR2 are SQVTM and ANQGSEA. Trimming shortened V by 5 bases and J by 8 bases, and 15 bases separated the two germline ends. CDR3 length: 12 amino acids. The CDR3 reads CSVPGPRGGYTF. The CDR3 nucleotides read TGCAGCGTTCCGGGTCCCCGCGGAGGCTACACCTTC.

The V call is TRBV20-1, the J call TRBJ1-6; no clear D. Trimming removed 6 bases from V and 7 bases from J, with 7 bases in between. The CDR3 has 11 residues. Germline V CDR1 and CDR2: DFQATT, SNEGSKA (reference sequence). CDR3 loop: CSATGNSPLHF. The CDR3 DNA reads as TGCAGTGCCACTGGAAATTCACCCCTCCACTTT.

This chain connects TRBV21-1 to TRBJ1-5. TRBV21-1 is a listed pseudogene. This CDR3 has 14 residues. In nucleotides, the CDR3 is TGTGCCAGCAGCAAAGATAATATGTATCAGCCCCAGCATTTT. Its protein product is CASSKDNMYQPQHF.

This clone was seen a single time. V is TRBV2 and J is TRBJ2-3, with 10 bases fitting TRBD2. V shed 6 bases and J 5 bases; nucleotides not matched to a gene: 8. The CDR3 loop spans 15 amino acids. Per the germline V gene, CDR1 is SNHLY and CDR2 is FYNNEI. The CDR3 sequence: CASRTSSGGGDTQYF. The CDR3 DNA reads TGTGCCAGCAGGACCTCTAGCGGGGGAGGAGATACGCAGTATTTT.

V is TRBV6-5 and J is TRBJ1-2; D remains ambiguous. The V gene lost 0 bases and the J gene lost 5 bases, with 7 bases spanning the gap. The CDR3 is 13 amino acids. Germline lookup yields CDR1 MNHEY and CDR2 SVGAGI. CDR3 protein: CASSYSGMYGYTF. CDR3 bases: TGTGCCAGCAGTTACTCGGGCATGTATGGCTACACCTTC.

J is TRBJ1-6 and V is TRBV7-9, with D unresolved. Germline CDR1 reads SEHNR; CDR2 reads FQNEAQ (reference sequence). The germline V and J ends were trimmed by 2 bases and 7 bases, with 6 bases remaining between them. The CDR3 consists of 13 residues. CDR3 in DNA: TGTGCCAGCAGCTTACAGACCAATTCACCCCTCCACTTT. Protein product: CASSLQTNSPLHF.

The chain recombines TRBV2 with TRBJ2-5; TRBD1 matches 7 bases. Germline V gene lookup returns CDR1 SNHLY and CDR2 FYNNEI. V lost 4 bases to trimming and J lost 0 bases; unmatched junction nucleotides: 2. The CDR3 covers 14 residues. The CDR3 reads CASSVGQHQETQYF. Here the CDR3 DNA reads TGTGCCAGCAGTGTGGGACAGCACCAAGAGACCCAGTACTTC.

The chain uses TRBV27 and TRBJ1-2; no firm D call. Germline loops: CDR1 MNHEY, CDR2 SMNVEV (reference sequence). The V gene lost 4 bases and the J gene lost 5 bases, with 8 bases spanning the gap. The CDR3 has 12 residues. CDR3 protein: CASSSLPYGYTF. The CDR3 region has the DNA TGTGCCAGCAGTTCCCTCCCATATGGCTACACCTTC.

The gene calls are TRBV19 and TRBJ2-2; TRBD1 agrees at 8 bases. V was clipped by 2 bases and J by 5 bases; unmatched bases: 4. Germline assignment: CDR1 LNHDA and CDR2 SQIVND (reference sequence). The CDR3 is made up of 15 amino acids. The CDR3 is CASSILQGATGELFF. The CDR3 nucleotides read TGTGCCAGTAGTATACTTCAGGGGGCGACCGGGGAGCTGTTTTTT.

The chain is built from TRBV5-6 and TRBJ2-5; D gene unclear. This CDR3 spans 14 amino acids. V was shortened by 3 bases and J by 0 bases, with 9 bases between the two germline ends. Germline assignment: CDR1 SGHDT and CDR2 YYEEEE. CDR3: CASSSDWYQETQYF. CDR3 in DNA: TGTGCCAGCAGCTCAGACTGGTACCAAGAGACCCAGTACTTC.

The chain links TRBV6-4 to TRBJ2-3; 8 positions agree with TRBD2. The CDR3 length is 17 residues. CDR1 MRHNA and CDR2 SNTAGT come from the germline V gene. Losses at the gene ends were 0 bases for V and 4 bases for J; bases not matched to a gene: 9. CDR3 coding DNA: TGTGCCAGCAGTGACTCGCCATCGGCGGGAGGTCCAGATACGCAGTATTTT. This sequence encodes CASSDSPSAGGPDTQYF.